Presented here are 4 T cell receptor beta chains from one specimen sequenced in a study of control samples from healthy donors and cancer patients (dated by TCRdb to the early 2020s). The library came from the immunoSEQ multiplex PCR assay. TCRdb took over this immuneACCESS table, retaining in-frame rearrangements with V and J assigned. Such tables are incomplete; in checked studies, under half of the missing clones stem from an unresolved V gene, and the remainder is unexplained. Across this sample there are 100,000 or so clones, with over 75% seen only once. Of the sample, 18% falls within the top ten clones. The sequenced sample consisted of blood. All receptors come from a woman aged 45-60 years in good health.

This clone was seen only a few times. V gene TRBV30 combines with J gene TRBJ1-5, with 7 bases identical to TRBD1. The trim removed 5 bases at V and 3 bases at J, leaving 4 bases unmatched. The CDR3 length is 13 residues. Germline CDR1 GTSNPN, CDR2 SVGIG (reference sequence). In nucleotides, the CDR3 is TGTGCCTGGGGGGACAGCTACAATCAGCCCCAGCATTTT. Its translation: CAWGDSYNQPQHF.

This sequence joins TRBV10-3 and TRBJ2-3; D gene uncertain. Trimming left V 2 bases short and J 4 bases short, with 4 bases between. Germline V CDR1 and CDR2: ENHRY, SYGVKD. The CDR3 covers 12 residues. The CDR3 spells CAISERPDTQYF. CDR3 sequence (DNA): TGTGCCATCAGTGAGAGGCCAGATACGCAGTATTTT.

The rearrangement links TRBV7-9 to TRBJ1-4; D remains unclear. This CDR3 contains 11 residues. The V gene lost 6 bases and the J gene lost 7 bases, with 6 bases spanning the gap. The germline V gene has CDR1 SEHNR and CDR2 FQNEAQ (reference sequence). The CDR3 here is CASRRGEKLFF. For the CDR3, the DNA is TGTGCCAGCAGGCGCGGTGAAAAACTGTTTTTT.

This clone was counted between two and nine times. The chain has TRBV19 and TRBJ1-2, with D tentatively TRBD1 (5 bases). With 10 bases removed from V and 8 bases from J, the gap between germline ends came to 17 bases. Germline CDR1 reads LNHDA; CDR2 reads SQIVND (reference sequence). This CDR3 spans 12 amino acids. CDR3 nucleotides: TGTGCCACCTCCGGTGTGGGGCAGGGCTACACCTTC. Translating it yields CATSGVGQGYTF. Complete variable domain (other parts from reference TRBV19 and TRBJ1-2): DGGITQSPKYLFRKEGQNVTLSCEQNLNHDAMYWYRQDPGQGLRLIYYSQIVNDFQKGDIAEGYSVSREKKESFPLTVTSAQKNPTAFYLCATSGVGQGYTFGSGTRLTVV.